The 14 T cell receptor beta chains below all came from one sample that was sequenced in a study of beta chain features in type 1 diabetes. Since all of the isolated RNA was reverse transcribed, expressed TCRB transcripts were what got sequenced. Assay used: immunoSEQ multiplex PCR; TCRdb lists only in-frame clones, some missing. The table records 600,000 to 700,000 clones, 12% of them present only once. No cognate antigen is known for these TCRs. Study-wide points: Significant though moderate, a shortening of TCRB CDR3s appeared in all four CD4+ subsets of Type 1 diabetes patients.

Source material: naive CD4+ T cells from blood. The receptors shown here come from a young man with type 1 diabetes.

CDR3 sequence (DNA): TGTGCCAGCAGTTCCACTCTTGGACAGGCCCACACTGAAGCTTTCTTT. Its translation: CASSSTLGQAHTEAFF. The genes are TRBV6-5 and TRBJ1-1; 7 positions match TRBD1. The V gene end was trimmed by 4 bases and the J gene end by 3 bases; junction bases not matched to a gene: 11. The germline V gene has CDR1 MNHEY and CDR2 SVGAGI. This CDR3 region has 16 residues.

Here the CDR3 DNA reads TGTGCCTGGAGTGTGTCGGGTTCTGGAAACACCATATATTTT. It specifies CAWSVSGSGNTIYF. The rearrangement uses TRBV30 and TRBJ1-3; D call uncertain. The germline V gene encodes CDR1 GTSNPN and CDR2 SVGIG (reference sequence). This CDR3 is built from 14 residues. V shed 0 bases and J shed 1 base, with 7 bases lying between them. Full variable domain (remainder filled in from reference TRBV30 and TRBJ1-3): SQTIHQWPATLVQPVGSPLSLECTVEGTSNPNLYWYRQAAGRGLQLLFYSVGIGQISSEVPQNLSASRPQDRQFILSSKKLLLSDSGFYLCAWSVSGSGNTIYFGEGSWLTVV.

This clone was observed a handful of times. This chain joins TRBV2 and TRBJ2-4, with TRBD2 identical over 8 bases. Losses at the gene ends were 4 bases for V and 7 bases for J; bases not matched to a gene: 9. The CDR3 is 15 amino acids. Germline V gene sequence: CDR1 SNHLY, CDR2 FYNNEI. CDR3 sequence: CASSGTSRSLNIQYF. The CDR3 DNA sequence: TGTGCCAGCAGTGGGACTAGCAGGTCATTGAACATTCAGTACTTC.

The chain combines TRBV9 with TRBJ1-5; TRBD1 matches 7 bases. Germline V CDR1 and CDR2: SGDLS, YYNGEE. The ends lost 3 bases at V and 0 bases at J; junction bases unmatched: 6. The CDR3 contains 16 residues. The CDR3, as DNA: TGTGCCAGCAGCGGGGACAGTGGTTATAGCAATCAGCCCCAGCATTTT. Translation: CASSGDSGYSNQPQHF.

This clone was observed a handful of times. The gene calls are TRBV7-9 and TRBJ1-4; 9 bases line up with TRBD1. Germline V CDR1 and CDR2: SEHNR, FQNEAQ (reference sequence). The trim removed 5 bases at V and 5 bases at J, leaving 9 bases unmatched. This CDR3 region has 16 residues. The chain's CDR3 is CASSPTDGTGNEKLFF. CDR3 DNA: TGTGCCAGCAGCCCGACTGACGGGACAGGGAATGAAAAACTGTTTTTT. Drawing the rest from reference TRBV7-9 and TRBJ1-4, the complete variable domain is DTGVSQNPRHKITKRGQNVTFRCDPISEHNRLYWYRQTLGQGPEFLTYFQNEAQLEKSRLLSDRFSAERPKGSFSTLEIQRTEQGDSAMYLCASSPTDGTGNEKLFFGSGTQLSVL.

The chain couples TRBV5-1 to TRBJ2-3; D may correspond to TRBD1 or TRBD2 (5 bases each). The CDR3 covers 16 residues. The germline V gene has CDR1 SGHRS and CDR2 YFSETQ. V was pared by 4 bases and J by 5 bases, with 20 bases between. CDR3 region: CASSTTGTLPGDTQYF. The DNA for the CDR3 is TGCGCCAGCAGCACTACCGGGACCCTCCCCGGAGATACGCAGTATTTT. The entire variable domain, with the rest obtained from reference TRBV5-1 and TRBJ2-3, is as follows: KAGVTQTPRYLIKTRGQQVTLSCSPISGHRSVSWYQQTPGQGLQFLFEYFSETQRNKGNFPGRFSGRQFSNSRSEMNVSTLELGDSALYLCASSTTGTLPGDTQYFGPGTRLTVL.

This sequence joins TRBV6-5 and TRBJ1-4, with 7 nucleotides matching TRBD1. V gave up 4 bases and J gave up 0 bases; unmatched junction bases: 2. Germline loops: CDR1 MNHEY, CDR2 SVGAGI. This CDR3 has 15 residues. The CDR3: CASSFQGATNEKLFF. CDR3 nucleotides: TGTGCCAGCAGTTTCCAGGGGGCAACTAATGAAAAACTGTTTTTT.

This clone has just a few counts. The V and J genes are TRBV7-2 and TRBJ1-5; D not certain. CDR1 and CDR2 (germline): SGHTA, FQGNSA. The V end was cut by 0 bases, the J end by 0 bases, with 6 bases between. This CDR3 region has 15 residues. CDR3 sequence (DNA): TGTGCCAGCAGCTTAGCACAGCATAGCAATCAGCCCCAGCATTTT. Protein sequence: CASSLAQHSNQPQHF.

This clone was counted a few times. V and J are TRBV6-6 and TRBJ1-4; 8 bases match TRBD1. This CDR3 contains 14 residues. Germline V gene data show CDR1 as MNHNY and CDR2 as SVGAGI (reference sequence). V shed 4 bases and J 5 bases; nucleotides not matched to a gene: 3. The CDR3 coding sequence is TGTGCCAGCAGTTCTGACAGGGGAAATGAAAAACTGTTTTTT. As protein: CASSSDRGNEKLFF.

This clone has just a few counts. The chain uses TRBV27 and TRBJ2-2, with a weak D call TRBD2 (6 bases). This CDR3 is built from 14 residues. Germline V CDR1 and CDR2: MNHEY, SMNVEV (reference sequence). V lost 4 bases, J lost 3 bases, and 9 bases lay in between. CDR3: CASSSSGHTGELFF. CDR3 DNA sequence: TGTGCCAGCAGTTCCAGCGGGCACACCGGGGAGCTGTTTTTT.

The genes are TRBV6-5 and TRBJ2-5; 7 nucleotides align to TRBD1. The V gene's germline CDR1 is MNHEY and CDR2 SVGAGI. V was clipped by 0 bases and J by 1 base; unmatched bases: 5. The CDR3 extends over 16 amino acids. CDR3 region: CASSYSNWDSQETQYF. In DNA form, the CDR3 reads TGTGCCAGCAGTTACTCGAATTGGGACAGCCAAGAGACCCAGTACTTC.

V is TRBV15 and J is TRBJ2-3; D is undetermined. Per germline, CDR1 LNHNV and CDR2 YYDKDF (reference sequence). The CDR3 loop spans 15 amino acids. V lost 0 bases to trimming and J lost 3 bases, with 10 bases between them. CDR3 protein: CATSRDSPATDTQYF. DNA of the CDR3: TGTGCCACCAGCAGAGATTCCCCTGCGACAGATACGCAGTATTTT. The full variable domain, rest sourced from reference TRBV15 and TRBJ2-3, is DAMVIQNPRYQVTQFGKPVTLSCSQTLNHNVMYWYQQKSSQAPKLLFHYYDKDFNNEADTPDNFQSRRPNTSFCFLDIRSPGLGDTAMYLCATSRDSPATDTQYFGPGTRLTVL.

The chain has TRBV5-1 and TRBJ2-7; D not certain. V was shortened by 4 bases and J by 4 bases, with 15 bases between the two germline ends. The CDR3 consists of 14 residues. Per germline, CDR1 SGHRS and CDR2 YFSETQ. Written as DNA, the CDR3 is TGCGCCAGCAGCCCGACAATGAACCATTACGAGCAGTACTTC. Translated: CASSPTMNHYEQYF.

This clone has more than one count but fewer than ten. V usage is TRBV2 and J usage is TRBJ2-7; D is possibly TRBD1 or TRBD2 (5 bases each). The ends were cut back, 3 bases at V and 7 bases at J, with 13 bases in the middle. CDR1 and CDR2 (germline): SNHLY, FYNNEI. The CDR3 length is 13 residues. CDR3 nucleotides: TGTGCCAGCAGTGACGTTGGGGGACCGGAGCAGTACTTC. Its translation is CASSDVGGPEQYF.